The rows below give T cell receptor beta chains drawn from one sample of a study of blood T cell repertoires in COVID-19. Sequenced by immunoSEQ multiplex PCR; TCRdb stores in-frame clones only, minus some. The sample yields 200,000 to 300,000 clones, around 90% seen once. Material for sequencing was peripheral blood. Source of these receptors: a woman aged 40 to 55 with acute or convalescent COVID-19. The conserved cysteine and the conserved F or W are not part of the CDR3 here. The D gene is left open where the match is weak.

j_call: TRBJ1-2; v_call: TRBV6-1; d_call: TRBD1; cdr3_aa: ASSEQGQGAWGGYT
j_call: TRBJ2-1; v_call: TRBV29-1; d_call: TRBD1; cdr3_aa: SVGQGHNEQF
j_call: TRBJ2-6; v_call: TRBV7-3; d_call: .; cdr3_aa: ASSSNRQGGGNVLT
j_call: TRBJ2-1; v_call: TRBV19; d_call: TRBD2; cdr3_aa: ASRGGGGLYNEQF
j_call: TRBJ1-6; v_call: TRBV11-1; d_call: TRBD1; cdr3_aa: ASSGGQGASPLH
j_call: TRBJ2-2; v_call: TRBV7-7; d_call: TRBD2; cdr3_aa: ASSLEAGPNTGELF
j_call: TRBJ1-1; v_call: TRBV24-1; d_call: .; cdr3_aa: ATSRSGDTEAF
j_call: TRBJ2-1; v_call: TRBV5-1; d_call: TRBD2; cdr3_aa: ASSLRGGNEQF
j_call: TRBJ1-1; v_call: TRBV23-1; d_call: .; cdr3_aa: ASSQSQGTYTEAF
j_call: TRBJ2-2; v_call: TRBV30; d_call: TRBD2; cdr3_aa: AWSQRRGGPVGELF
j_call: TRBJ1-2; v_call: TRBV7-2; d_call: TRBD1; cdr3_aa: ASSSRDRGPGYT
j_call: TRBJ1-4; v_call: TRBV6-5; d_call: TRBD1; cdr3_aa: ASSYIRGNEKLF
j_call: TRBJ1-5; v_call: TRBV2; d_call: .; cdr3_aa: ASSKGQRGTQPQH
j_call: TRBJ2-3; v_call: TRBV6-1; d_call: .; cdr3_aa: ASSDLGGPSTDTQY
j_call: TRBJ1-1; v_call: TRBV28; d_call: TRBD1; cdr3_aa: ASSLTQGRTEAF
j_call: TRBJ2-2; v_call: TRBV3-1/TRBV3-2; d_call: TRBD2; cdr3_aa: ASSRPGGATSGGELF
j_call: TRBJ1-5; v_call: TRBV15; d_call: .; cdr3_aa: ATSGVGARIDQPQH
j_call: TRBJ2-4; v_call: TRBV9; d_call: .; cdr3_aa: ASSPIGGPGE
j_call: TRBJ1-4; v_call: TRBV2; d_call: .; cdr3_aa: ASRRLGATNEKLF
j_call: TRBJ1-4; v_call: TRBV11-2; d_call: .; cdr3_aa: ASSLTGIGEKLF
j_call: TRBJ1-1; v_call: TRBV2; d_call: TRBD1; cdr3_aa: ASKRGQGLGSAEAF
j_call: TRBJ1-2; v_call: TRBV7-9; d_call: TRBD1; cdr3_aa: ASSYRRGNWNDDGYT
j_call: TRBJ1-5; v_call: TRBV5-6; d_call: .; cdr3_aa: ASSLVAGAGNQPQH
j_call: TRBJ2-1; v_call: TRBV6-5; d_call: .; cdr3_aa: ASSSPTVYEQF
j_call: TRBJ1-3; v_call: TRBV19; d_call: .; cdr3_aa: ASSLGAAGNTIY
j_call: TRBJ2-2; v_call: TRBV27; d_call: .; cdr3_aa: ASTSLDSANTGELF
j_call: TRBJ2-3; v_call: TRBV6-5; d_call: .; cdr3_aa: ASNSGVGTDTQY
j_call: TRBJ2-5; v_call: TRBV11-2; d_call: .; cdr3_aa: ASSFSDIRETQY
j_call: TRBJ1-1; v_call: TRBV4-1; d_call: .; cdr3_aa: ASSRRGEYNTEAF
j_call: TRBJ1-3; v_call: TRBV18; d_call: .; cdr3_aa: ASSPGRGSGNTIY
j_call: TRBJ1-2; v_call: TRBV11-2; d_call: .; cdr3_aa: ASSSTRRTFVGYT
j_call: TRBJ1-2; v_call: TRBV11-2; d_call: .; cdr3_aa: ASSLGGSNYGYT
j_call: TRBJ1-2; v_call: TRBV5-4; d_call: TRBD1; cdr3_aa: ASRKQGAGGYT
j_call: TRBJ2-3; v_call: TRBV6-5; d_call: .; cdr3_aa: ASRNEGGDIRAQY
j_call: TRBJ1-2; v_call: TRBV6-1; d_call: .; cdr3_aa: ASSEGMNYGYT
j_call: TRBJ1-1; v_call: TRBV6-5; d_call: .; cdr3_aa: ASSPPLSRNTEAF
j_call: TRBJ2-1; v_call: TRBV4-2; d_call: TRBD2; cdr3_aa: ASSQDAGTSSYNEQF
j_call: TRBJ1-1; v_call: TRBV27; d_call: .; cdr3_aa: ASSLEGKNTEAF
j_call: TRBJ1-1; v_call: TRBV4-1; d_call: .; cdr3_aa: ASSLTTGYTEAF
j_call: TRBJ1-2; v_call: TRBV6-1; d_call: .; cdr3_aa: ASSEARRGEYGYT
j_call: TRBJ2-3; v_call: TRBV13; d_call: .; cdr3_aa: ASSWGPETQY
j_call: TRBJ1-2; v_call: TRBV3-1/TRBV3-2; d_call: .; cdr3_aa: ASSQDRAYGYT
j_call: TRBJ2-3; v_call: TRBV6-4; d_call: .; cdr3_aa: ASSDRRRQY